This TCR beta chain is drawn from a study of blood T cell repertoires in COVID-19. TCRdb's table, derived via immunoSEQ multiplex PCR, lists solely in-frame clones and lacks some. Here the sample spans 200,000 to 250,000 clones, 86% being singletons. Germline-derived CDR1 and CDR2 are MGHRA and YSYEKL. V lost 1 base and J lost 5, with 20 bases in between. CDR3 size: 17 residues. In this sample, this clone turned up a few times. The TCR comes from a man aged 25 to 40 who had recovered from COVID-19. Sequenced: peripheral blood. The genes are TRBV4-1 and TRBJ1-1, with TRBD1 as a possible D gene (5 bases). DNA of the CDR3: TGCGCCAGCAGCCAAGTTGACATGGGCAGGGTGTCGACTGAAGCTTTCTTT. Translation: CASSQVDMGRVSTEAFF.